A single sample is the source of the 32 T cell receptor beta chains below, sequenced in a study of CD8+ T cells in alopecia areata. Sample treatment: oral pan-JAK inhibitor, 5-10 mg twice daily. In each case, RNA was isolated and then reverse transcribed into cDNA as the sequencing template. The data were produced by immunoSEQ multiplex PCR, yet TCRdb's version contains in-frame clones alone and is incomplete. The sample shows roughly 200,000 clones, around 50% of them seen only once. The sample was CD8+ T cells sorted from blood, taken at week 24, from a patient treated with tofacitinib. The receptors derive from a human donor with alopecia areata.

The rearrangement joins TRBV7-8 to TRBJ2-5, with no clear D. The germline V gene has CDR1 SGHVS and CDR2 FQNEAQ. The CDR3 consists of 11 residues. With 5 bases removed from V and 5 bases from J, the gap between germline ends came to 6 bases. The CDR3 region is CASSVVETQYF. In DNA, the CDR3 is TGTGCCAGCAGCGTAGTGGAGACCCAGTACTTC.

This chain joins TRBV7-9 and TRBJ2-5; either TRBD1 or TRBD2 may supply D (5 bases each). Germline CDR1 is SEHNR and CDR2 is FQNEAQ (reference sequence). This CDR3 contains 15 residues. V shed 1 base and J shed 3 bases, with 12 bases lying between them. The CDR3 loop reads CASSLGPGTEETQYF. CDR3 nucleotides: TGTGCCAGCAGCTTAGGTCCGGGGACGGAAGAGACCCAGTACTTC.

V gene TRBV19 combines with J gene TRBJ2-3; D call uncertain. Germline V gene lookup returns CDR1 LNHDA and CDR2 SQIVND (reference sequence). V was shortened by 10 bases and J by 6 bases, with 14 bases between the two germline ends. The CDR3 has 12 residues. The CDR3, as DNA: TGTGCCACCCTGGGTCTGCGCGATACGCAGTATTTT. Its translation: CATLGLRDTQYF.

This sequence joins TRBV15 and TRBJ1-1; no clear D. Germline CDR1 and CDR2: LNHNV and YYDKDF (reference sequence). V lost 5 bases and J lost 3, with 13 bases in between. The CDR3 extends over 14 amino acids. DNA of the CDR3: TGTGCCACCAGCGCTTGGTGGAGAGACACTGAAGCTTTCTTT. As protein: CATSAWWRDTEAFF. The full variable domain, in which reference TRBV15 and TRBJ1-1 provide the parts outside the CDR3, is DAMVIQNPRYQVTQFGKPVTLSCSQTLNHNVMYWYQQKSSQAPKLLFHYYDKDFNNEADTPDNFQSRRPNTSFCFLDIRSPGLGDTAMYLCATSAWWRDTEAFFGQGTRLTVV.

This rearrangement joins TRBV30 to TRBJ1-3; D not resolved. Germline loops: CDR1 GTSNPN, CDR2 SVGIG (reference sequence). The length of the CDR3 is 14 residues. V dropped 0 bases and J dropped 4 bases, with 10 bases sitting between them. The CDR3 protein is CAWSVGLSGNTIYF. DNA for the CDR3: TGTGCCTGGAGTGTGGGATTATCGGGAAACACCATATATTTT.

The CDR3 sequence: CASSEAYEAFF. CDR3 nucleotides: TGTGCCAGCAGTGAGGCCTATGAAGCTTTCTTT. V and J are TRBV2 and TRBJ1-1; no reliable D call. CDR3 length equals 11 residues. Per the germline V gene, CDR1 is SNHLY and CDR2 is FYNNEI. Trimming removed 3 bases at V and 7 bases at J, with 6 bases between.

The chain is built from TRBV29-1 and TRBJ2-2; 8 bases fit TRBD1. CDR3 length: 15 amino acids. The germline CDR1 and CDR2 sequences are SQVTM and ANQGSEA. After removal of 0 bases from V and 5 bases from J, the junction contained 5 bases not matched to a gene. CDR3 region: CSVEDPRGLTGELFF. The CDR3, as DNA: TGCAGCGTTGAAGATCCCAGGGGGCTGACCGGGGAGCTGTTTTTT.

The J gene is TRBJ2-2, the V gene TRBV29-1, with D perhaps being TRBD1 or TRBD2 (5 bases each). This CDR3 spans 15 amino acids. The V and J ends lost 6 bases and 5 bases respectively, with 19 bases between them. Germline lookup yields CDR1 SQVTM and CDR2 ANQGSEA. The CDR3 region is CSVRLGQTSTGELFF. CDR3 in DNA: TGCAGCGTACGCCTGGGGCAAACTAGTACCGGGGAGCTGTTTTTT.

In its sample, this clone was seen a few times. The chain is built from TRBV27 and TRBJ2-3, with D perhaps TRBD1 (5 bases). The CDR3 contains 14 residues. Germline-derived CDR1 and CDR2 are MNHEY and SMNVEV (reference sequence). The V gene lost 0 bases and the J gene lost 4 bases, with 8 bases spanning the gap. DNA for the CDR3: TGTGCCAGCAGTTTATCGACAGAGTCAGATACGCAGTATTTT. As protein: CASSLSTESDTQYF.

The V and J genes are TRBV7-6 and TRBJ1-5; TRBD1 aligns across 7 bases. Looked up from germline, CDR1 is SGHVS and CDR2 is FNYEAQ. Unmatched junction bases numbered 8, after V lost 0 bases and J lost 3 bases. The CDR3 has 17 amino acids. CDR3 in amino acids: CASSLASGTANNQPQHF. For the CDR3, the DNA is TGTGCCAGCAGCTTAGCATCCGGGACAGCCAACAATCAGCCCCAGCATTTT.

This clone was seen more than once but under ten times. The genes are TRBV29-1 and TRBJ1-1; 9 bases map to TRBD1. Trimming took 6 bases from V and 10 from J; bases not matched to a gene: 6. The CDR3 spans 11 residues. Germline lookup yields CDR1 SQVTM and CDR2 ANQGSEA. The CDR3 DNA reads TGCAGCGTAGACAGGGGGTCGGGAGCTTTCTTT. As protein: CSVDRGSGAFF. The full variable domain, its missing parts supplied by reference TRBV29-1 and TRBJ1-1, is SAVISQKPSRDICQRGTSLTIQCQVDSQVTMMFWYRQQPGQSLTLIATANQGSEATYESGFVIDKFPISRPNLTFSTLTVSNMSPEDSSIYLCSVDRGSGAFFGQGTRLTVV.

V gene TRBV6-6 combines with J gene TRBJ2-1; 7 nucleotides align to TRBD1. The V gene end was trimmed by 4 bases and the J gene end by 4 bases; junction bases not matched to a gene: 7. CDR1 is MNHNY and CDR2 is SVGAGI in the germline V gene (reference sequence). The CDR3 is made up of 15 amino acids. This CDR3 reads CASSLRDSPYNEQFF. CDR3 sequence (DNA): TGTGCCAGCAGTTTAAGGGACAGTCCTTACAATGAGCAGTTCTTC.

This rearrangement joins TRBV5-1 to TRBJ2-1; 8 positions match TRBD1. The CDR3 extends over 13 amino acids. Germline values: CDR1 SGHRS, CDR2 YFSETQ. J lost 7 bases, V lost 7 bases, and 7 bases had no gene match. The CDR3 is CASQGADGNEQFF. Here the CDR3 DNA reads TGCGCCAGCCAGGGGGCGGATGGAAATGAGCAGTTCTTC.

The V and J genes are TRBV4-1 and TRBJ2-3; the D gene is possibly TRBD1 (6 bases). Germline assignment: CDR1 MGHRA and CDR2 YSYEKL. This CDR3 is 17 amino acids long. Trimming took off 4 bases at V and 2 bases at J, with 19 bases between the two ends. The CDR3 is CASSPSKQGPATDTQYF. The CDR3 DNA reads as TGCGCCAGCAGCCCCTCAAAACAGGGTCCCGCCACAGATACGCAGTATTTT.

The V call is TRBV13, the J call TRBJ2-2; the D is unclear. The CDR3 is 12 residues long. The germline V gene encodes CDR1 PRHDT and CDR2 FYEKMQ (reference sequence). Trimming took 8 bases from V and 6 from J, leaving 10 bases between them. The CDR3 bases are TGTGCCAGCCGTTTGGGTCCCGGGGAGCTGTTTTTT. This codes for CASRLGPGELFF.

CDR3 protein: CASSLAGGLNEQFF. CDR3 coding DNA: TGTGCCAGCAGCTTGGCGGGGGGGCTCAATGAGCAGTTCTTC. The rearrangement links TRBV7-6 to TRBJ2-1, with 9 bases fitting TRBD2. V lost 3 bases and J lost 6; bases outside the gene matches: 3. The CDR3 has 14 amino acids. Per germline, CDR1 SGHVS and CDR2 FNYEAQ.

This clone was counted only a few times. V gene TRBV5-1 combines with J gene TRBJ2-6, with D tentatively TRBD1 (5 bases). There are 18 residues in the CDR3. CDR1 SGHRS and CDR2 YFSETQ come from the germline V gene. The V end lost 0 bases, the J end lost 0 bases, and 13 bases lay between the germline ends. In DNA form, the CDR3 reads TGCGCCAGCAGCTTGGAACAGGATCCAAGCTCTGGGGCCAACGTCCTGACTTTC. Translated: CASSLEQDPSSGANVLTF.

This clone came up a few times. The chain couples TRBV6-5 to TRBJ1-2; D might be TRBD1 (5 bases). Looked up from germline, CDR1 is MNHEY and CDR2 is SVGAGI. The CDR3 is 11 amino acids. The germline V and J ends were trimmed by 5 bases and 6 bases, with 7 bases remaining between them. DNA of the CDR3: TGTGCCAGCAGTGCCAGGGATGGCTACACCTTC. Its translation: CASSARDGYTF.

The gene calls are TRBV5-1 and TRBJ2-7; TRBD2 agrees at 10 bases. This CDR3 has 14 amino acids. The germline CDR1 and CDR2 sequences are SGHRS and YFSETQ. V lost 3 bases, J lost 0 bases, and 0 bases stayed unmatched. DNA for the CDR3: TGCGCCAGCAGCTCTAGCGGGAGCTCCTACGAGCAGTACTTC. Encoded protein: CASSSSGSSYEQYF.

The J gene is TRBJ2-7, the V gene TRBV27; D not certain. The length of the CDR3 is 15 residues. Trimming left V 8 bases short and J 3 bases short, with 20 bases between. CDR1 MNHEY and CDR2 SMNVEV come from the germline V gene (reference sequence). The CDR3 DNA follows: TGTGCCAGCGCGGAAAATACGGGCCTTTACTACGAGCAGTACTTC. It yields the protein CASAENTGLYYEQYF.

This chain links TRBV6-5 with TRBJ2-5, with D tentatively TRBD1 (6 bases). The CDR3 contains 14 residues. The germline V gene encodes CDR1 MNHEY and CDR2 SVGAGI. Between the trimmed V and J ends, which lost 5 bases and 5 bases, there was a span of 15 bases. The CDR3 coding sequence is TGTGCCAGCAGTAAACAGGGATTCGGGGAGACCCAGTACTTC. As protein: CASSKQGFGETQYF.

This chain links TRBV5-1 with TRBJ2-1, with TRBD1 as a possible D gene (5 bases). The CDR3 consists of 13 residues. Trimming stripped 4 bases from V and 4 bases from J, with 9 bases between. CDR1 is SGHRS, CDR2 YFSETQ, per germline. The chain's CDR3 is CASSQTEYNEQFF. The CDR3 nucleotides read TGCGCCAGCAGCCAGACAGAATACAATGAGCAGTTCTTC.

This clone was counted a few times. The chain employs TRBV29-1 and TRBJ2-7; D is ambiguous. Germline CDR1 and CDR2: SQVTM and ANQGSEA. Trimming took off 3 bases at V and 1 base at J, with 13 bases between the two ends. The CDR3 is 14 amino acids. CDR3: CSVESPLRSYEQYF. The CDR3 region has the DNA TGCAGCGTTGAGTCGCCCTTAAGGTCCTACGAGCAGTACTTC.

J is TRBJ2-5 and V is TRBV5-1; 8 bases are shared with TRBD1. Trimming took 1 base from V and 2 from J; bases not matched to a gene: 1. The germline gives CDR1 SGHRS, CDR2 YFSETQ. The CDR3 contains 14 residues. DNA of the CDR3: TGCGCCAGCAGCTTGTGGACAGGGCAAGAGACCCAGTACTTC. Its translation: CASSLWTGQETQYF.

With respect to this clone: This sample includes further DNA sequences coding for the same CDR3. The chain has TRBV29-1 and TRBJ1-1; D gene uncertain. Germline V gene lookup returns CDR1 SQVTM and CDR2 ANQGSEA. This CDR3 comprises 13 residues. V lost 7 bases, J lost 0 bases, and 12 bases lay in between. The CDR3 DNA reads as TGCAGCGGCATGGAGGGTATGAACACTGAAGCTTTCTTT. The encoded protein is CSGMEGMNTEAFF.

With respect to this clone: A read error may produce the germline difference seen at one junction end. V and J are TRBV25-1 and TRBJ1-2; tentative D call: TRBD1 (6 bases). Germline lookup yields CDR1 MGHDK and CDR2 SYGVNS. This CDR3 is 14 amino acids long. The CDR3 DNA sequence: TGTGCCAGTAGTGACCTGACAGGATTCTATGGCTACACCTTC. It is translated as CASSDLTGFYGYTF.

This clone was counted only a few times. The rearrangement joins TRBV30 to TRBJ2-2, with D tentatively TRBD1 (6 bases). Per the germline V gene, CDR1 is GTSNPN and CDR2 is SVGIG (reference sequence). The CDR3 consists of 12 residues. The V and J ends lost 3 bases and 6 bases respectively, with 8 bases between them. CDR3 sequence (DNA): TGTGCCTGGAGCACAGGGTCCGGGGAGCTGTTTTTT. This encodes CAWSTGSGELFF.

This clone has a handful of counts. The V call is TRBV10-3, the J call TRBJ2-5, with D maybe TRBD2 (7 bases). The CDR3 sequence is 13 residues long. V lost 10 bases to trimming and J lost 5 bases, with 17 bases between them. Germline CDR1 and CDR2: ENHRY and SYGVKD. The CDR3 sequence: CATWGGGRETQYF. As DNA, the CDR3 is TGTGCCACCTGGGGCGGGGGCCGGGAGACCCAGTACTTC.

This sequence joins TRBV29-1 and TRBJ2-5, with D possibly called TRBD1 or TRBD2 (5 bases each). The CDR3 is 11 residues long. Between the trimmed V and J ends, which lost 8 bases and 5 bases, there was a span of 12 bases. CDR1 SQVTM and CDR2 ANQGSEA come from the germline V gene. CDR3 coding DNA: TGCAGCTGGGGGATGGGCGAGACCCAGTACTTC. This translates into CSWGMGETQYF.

This clone was detected a few times. The gene calls are TRBV23-1 and TRBJ1-4, with unresolved D. TRBV23-1 is identified as an open reading frame with a role that is uncertain. The CDR3 is made up of 15 amino acids. V lost 1 base and J lost 2, with 8 bases in between. The CDR3 nucleotides are TGCGCCAGCAGTCAATTAACCAGGACTAATGAAAAACTGTTTTTT. Translation: CASSQLTRTNEKLFF.

This clone was seen once. This CDR3 reads CASSLESGFGYTF. The DNA for the CDR3 is TGTGCCAGCAGCTTGGAGTCAGGGTTTGGCTACACCTTC. This rearrangement joins TRBV7-9 to TRBJ1-2; a weak D match, TRBD1 (5 bases). Germline V lookup: CDR1 SEHNR, CDR2 FQNEAQ (reference sequence). There are 13 residues in the CDR3. Trimming took 3 bases from V and 7 from J, leaving 12 bases between them.

This clone was counted a single time. The chain carries TRBV11-2 and TRBJ2-7, with TRBD1 matching over 7 bases. Germline V CDR1 and CDR2: SGHAT, FQNNGV. The CDR3 length is 16 residues. V gave up 5 bases and J gave up 0 bases; unmatched junction bases: 10. The CDR3: CASSQEARQGSYEQYF. The CDR3 region has the DNA TGTGCCAGCAGCCAAGAGGCGCGACAGGGCTCCTACGAGCAGTACTTC. Complete variable domain (other parts from reference TRBV11-2 and TRBJ2-7): EAGVAQSPRYKIIEKRQSVAFWCNPISGHATLYWYQQILGQGPKLLIQFQNNGVVDDSQLPKDRFSAERLKGVDSTLKIQPAKLEDSAVYLCASSQEARQGSYEQYFGPGTRLTVT.